This entry describes one T cell receptor beta chain. Its antigen is currently unknown. This record belongs to a study of T cell repertoires in cytomegalovirus infection. About the research overall: Well-studied HLA-B-restricted epitopes and recently identified HLA-C-restricted epitopes of CMV were both used in the study. Public TCR beta signatures were indicative of both CMV infection and a matching HLA type.

Per germline, CDR1 LNHDA and CDR2 SQIVND (reference sequence). This CDR3 is built from 16 residues. V gave up 5 bases and J gave up 2 bases; unmatched junction bases: 9. Findings of the study overall: CMV carriers with the relevant HLA were identified by cumulative public TCR beta family frequency. HLA-C-restricted CMV clonotypes gave the most frequent clonotype in two of eight donors.

TCRdb processed the reads anew with MiXCR; each CDR3 protein has one entry. The data hold some 560,000 distinct CDR3 sequences, with 35% to 50% observed a single time. The specimen comprised cultured PBMCs, sampled from culture after CMV antigen stimulation. This sequence was found in a human donor in good health (CMV status not recorded). Some clones in this sample may be carry-over from other donors' samples. This chain uses TRBV19 with TRBJ2-5, with 9 bases that match TRBD1. For the CDR3, the DNA is TGTGCCAGTAGTGTCCTACAGGGGGCCGGACAAGAGACCCAGTACTTC. It encodes CASSVLQGAGQETQYF.